The 22 T cell receptor beta chains below were found in one sample sequenced in a study of T cell repertoires in cytomegalovirus infection. MiXCR, applied by TCRdb to the reads, yields one record per CDR3 protein. Here the sample spans about a million distinct CDR3 sequences, about 33% being singletons. Their antigen targets remain unknown. The sequenced sample was cultured CD8+ T cells from PBMCs, obtained from culture after CMV antigen stimulation. These receptors all stem from a human donor in good health (CMV status not recorded). Some clones in this sample may be carry-over from other donors' samples.

This chain links TRBV7-9 with TRBJ1-4; D possibly corresponds to TRBD1 (5 bases). This CDR3 spans 15 amino acids. Trimming removed 4 bases from V and 3 bases from J, with 12 bases in between. Per the germline V gene, CDR1 is SEHNR and CDR2 is FQNEAQ (reference sequence). CDR3 amino acids: CASSSQGSANEKLFF. The DNA of the CDR3 is TGTGCCAGCAGCTCTCAGGGTTCGGCTAATGAAAAACTGTTTTTT.

This sequence joins TRBV5-1 and TRBJ1-1, with D tentatively TRBD1 (5 bases). In germline, CDR1 is SGHRS, CDR2 YFSETQ. V was pared by 3 bases and J by 2 bases, with 17 bases between. The CDR3 length is 16 residues. CDR3 sequence reads: CASSSPKSGGNTEAFF. The CDR3 DNA reads as TGCGCCAGCAGCTCCCCCAAATCCGGGGGAAACACTGAAGCTTTCTTT.

In regard to this clonotype: A much larger clone is a single base away; this may be a read error. The CDR3 region is CVSSRTSGNTIYF. The CDR3 DNA reads TGTGTCAGCAGCCGCACCTCTGGAAACACCATATATTTT. The gene calls are TRBV7-2 and TRBJ1-3; D unresolved. The CDR3 is 13 amino acids. Germline loops: CDR1 SGHTA, CDR2 FQGNSA.

The chain joins TRBV6-2 or TRBV6-3 to TRBJ2-7, with D perhaps TRBD2 (7 bases). Germline V gives CDR1 MNHEY, CDR2 SVGEGT. The CDR3 runs 15 residues. Between the trimmed V and J ends, which lost 8 bases and 5 bases, there was a span of 22 bases. Here the CDR3 reads CASFLASGGANEQYV. The CDR3 coding sequence is TGTGCCAGCTTCCTCGCTTCTGGGGGGGCAAACGAGCAGTACGTC.

The rearrangement joins TRBV9 to TRBJ2-5, with 8 bases matching TRBD1. The germline gives CDR1 SGDLS, CDR2 YYNGEE. V lost 0 bases and J lost 4; bases outside the gene matches: 11. This CDR3 region has 17 residues. The CDR3 nucleotides are TGTGCCAGCAGCGTAGCTAGACAGGGGAGGACTTCAGAGACCCAGTACTTC. Protein sequence: CASSVARQGRTSETQYF.

This chain connects TRBV2 to TRBJ2-1, with 9 bases that match TRBD1. CDR1 and CDR2 (germline): SNHLY, FYNNEI. Trimming removed 8 bases from V and 4 bases from J; junction bases left unmatched: 6. The length of the CDR3 is 14 residues. The CDR3 sequence: CASARTGDYNEQFF. The DNA for the CDR3 is TGTGCCAGCGCCAGGACAGGGGATTACAATGAGCAGTTCTTC.

This clonotype occurred a few times. The chain recombines TRBV7-8 with TRBJ1-5, with D maybe TRBD1 (5 bases). CDR3 length: 14 residues. V lost 5 bases and J 6 bases, leaving 14 bases between the germline ends. CDR1 is SGHVS and CDR2 is FQNEAQ in the germline V gene. The DNA of the CDR3 is TGTGCCAGCAGCCTAAGGGGTATCGTTCAGCCCCAGCATTTT. Its translation is CASSLRGIVQPQHF. Filled out from reference TRBV7-8 and TRBJ1-5, the complete variable domain reads GAGVSQSPRYKVAKRGQDVALRCDPISGHVSLFWYQQALGQGPEFLTYFQNEAQLDKSGLPSDRFFAERPEGSVSTLKIQRTQQEDSAVYLCASSLRGIVQPQHFGDGTRLSIL.

Concerning this clonotype: A single base separates this from a much larger clone, so it may be a read error. The conserved phenylalanine or tryptophan is not found at the CDR3 terminus, so this likely reflects a read error. This chain links TRBV12-3 or TRBV12-4 with TRBJ2-5, with 7 bases lining up with TRBD1. J was trimmed by 5 bases and V by 5 bases; bases with no gene match: 8. The CDR3 covers 14 residues. The CDR3 here is CASSADRFGETQYL. For the CDR3, the DNA is TGTGCCAGCAGTGCGGACAGGTTCGGGGAGACCCAGTACCTC.

The gene calls are TRBV10-3 and TRBJ1-2, with a weak D call TRBD1 (6 bases). CDR3 length: 11 residues. Trimming pared 8 bases from V and 6 bases from J, leaving 10 bases between. CDR1 and CDR2 (germline): ENHRY, SYGVKD. The CDR3, as DNA: TGTGCCATCCGCGGACAGAATGGCTACACCTTC. As protein: CAIRGQNGYTF.

This rearrangement joins TRBV15 to TRBJ2-7; 13 bases are a match to TRBD2. J gave up 3 bases and V 1 base, and 3 bases lay outside the gene matches. The CDR3 extends over 16 amino acids. Germline CDR1 reads LNHNV; CDR2 reads YYDKDF (reference sequence). In DNA form, the CDR3 reads TGTGCCACCAGCAGAGTAGGGACTAGCGGGGACTACGAGCAGTACTTC. This codes for CATSRVGTSGDYEQYF. Filled out from reference TRBV15 and TRBJ2-7, the complete variable domain reads DAMVIQNPRYQVTQFGKPVTLSCSQTLNHNVMYWYQQKSSQAPKLLFHYYDKDFNNEADTPDNFQSRRPNTSFCFLDIRSPGLGDTAMYLCATSRVGTSGDYEQYFGPGTRLTVT.

The rearrangement joins TRBV27 to TRBJ1-6; D is unresolved. The germline gives CDR1 MNHEY, CDR2 SMNVEV (reference sequence). This CDR3 contains 15 residues. Trimming removed 2 bases at V and 8 bases at J, with 13 bases between. For the CDR3, the DNA is TGTGCCAGCAGTTTAGTGGACGGTTCCCATTCACCCCTCCACTTT. Translation: CASSLVDGSHSPLHF.

This clonotype came up many times. V usage is TRBV7-8 and J usage is TRBJ2-2; no clear D. V lost 4 bases and J 9 bases, leaving 24 bases between the germline ends. The CDR3 covers 17 residues. CDR1 and CDR2 (germline): SGHVS, FQNEAQ. CDR3 residues: CASSSNFGDVNLRELFF. The CDR3 coding sequence is TGTGCCAGCAGCTCTAATTTTGGTGACGTAAATCTGCGGGAGCTGTTTTTT.

In DNA, the CDR3 is TGTGCCAGCAGCTTAGACCTCATGGACAGGCCCTGCACCTTC. Its translation is CASSLDLMDRPCTF. This chain uses TRBV7-6 with TRBJ1-2; 7 positions match TRBD1. Germline V gene data show CDR1 as SGHVS and CDR2 as FNYEAQ. The CDR3 is 14 amino acids. The J segment lost 13 bases and the V segment lost 1 base, leaving 12 bases of the junction unmatched.

There are a few counts of this clonotype. The gene calls are TRBV19 and TRBJ1-5, with D possibly TRBD1 on 6 matching bases. This CDR3 comprises 15 residues. The ends were cut back, 0 bases at V and 4 bases at J, with 10 bases in the middle. The germline V gene has CDR1 LNHDA and CDR2 SQIVND (reference sequence). The CDR3 sequence: CASSIDGGRNQPQHF. The DNA of the CDR3 is TGTGCCAGTAGTATAGACGGGGGGCGGAATCAGCCCCAGCATTTT. Using reference TRBV19 and TRBJ1-5 for the parts outside the CDR3, the full variable domain is DGGITQSPKYLFRKEGQNVTLSCEQNLNHDAMYWYRQDPGQGLRLIYYSQIVNDFQKGDIAEGYSVSREKKESFPLTVTSAQKNPTAFYLCASSIDGGRNQPQHFGDGTRLSIL.

This clonotype was seen a handful of times. This sequence joins TRBV6-2 or TRBV6-3 and TRBJ1-2; D may be TRBD1 (6 bases). Trimming took 4 bases from V and 5 from J, leaving 14 bases between them. Germline loops: CDR1 MNHEY, CDR2 SVGEGT. The length of the CDR3 is 14 residues. The CDR3 reads CASSSTQGLYGYTF. The CDR3 region has the DNA TGTGCCAGCAGTTCGACACAGGGACTGTATGGCTACACCTTC.

The chain links TRBV12-3 or TRBV12-4 to TRBJ2-7, with 10 bases identical to TRBD2. The CDR3 loop spans 16 amino acids. V was clipped by 3 bases and J by 2 bases; unmatched bases: 7. This CDR3 reads CASSFSSGGRTYEQYF. The CDR3 DNA is TGTGCCAGCAGTTTCTCTAGCGGGGGCCGGACCTACGAGCAGTACTTC.

This chain uses TRBV19 with TRBJ1-2; no definite D call. Trimming took 10 bases from V and 1 from J, leaving 10 bases between them. From germline, CDR1 is LNHDA and CDR2 SQIVND (reference sequence). This CDR3 has 12 amino acids. The CDR3 nucleotides read TGTGCCACCGGAGCTTTTAACTATGGCTACACCTTC. Protein: CATGAFNYGYTF. Full variable domain (remainder filled in from reference TRBV19 and TRBJ1-2): DGGITQSPKYLFRKEGQNVTLSCEQNLNHDAMYWYRQDPGQGLRLIYYSQIVNDFQKGDIAEGYSVSREKKESFPLTVTSAQKNPTAFYLCATGAFNYGYTFGSGTRLTVV.

The chain links TRBV6-2 or TRBV6-3 to TRBJ1-4; D unresolved. The CDR3 consists of 13 residues. CDR1 and CDR2 from the germline V gene are MNHEY and SVGEGT. V was cut by 2 bases and J by 5 bases, with 6 bases left in between. CDR3 sequence (DNA): TGTGCCAGCAGTTACGGGCTAAATGAAAAACTGTTTTTT. Residues: CASSYGLNEKLFF.

The chain has TRBV12-3 or TRBV12-4 and TRBJ1-1, with no clear D. CDR3 length: 10 residues. The germline V and J ends were trimmed by 7 bases and 11 bases, with 11 bases remaining between them. CDR3 protein: CASKNSGAFF. DNA of the CDR3: TGTGCCAGCAAAAATTCGGGGGCTTTCTTT.

Points on this clonotype: Because it lacks the conserved phenylalanine or tryptophan at the end, this CDR3 is likely a read error. The CDR3 here is CAISEAGDPSGNTIYL. Here the CDR3 DNA reads TGTGCCATCAGTGAAGCAGGGGACCCCTCTGGAAACACCATATATCTT. The gene calls are TRBV10-3 and TRBJ1-3; D is perhaps TRBD1 (6 bases). V was pared by 3 bases and J by 0 bases, with 12 bases between. This CDR3 contains 16 residues. In germline, CDR1 is ENHRY, CDR2 SYGVKD.

This clonotype was observed a few times. The chain combines TRBV12-3 or TRBV12-4 with TRBJ2-3, with 8 bases identical to TRBD1. The CDR3 spans 15 residues. V lost 8 bases and J lost 0; bases outside the gene matches: 7. CDR3 in amino acids: CASADRGTSTDTQYF. For the CDR3, the DNA is TGTGCCAGCGCTGACAGGGGTACTAGCACAGATACGCAGTATTTT.

With regard to this clonotype: One end of the junction does not line up with germline, which may come from a read error. This chain's CDR3 is CASPGLHF. The CDR3 coding sequence is TGTGCCAGCCCCGGGCTTCACTTC. The rearrangement joins TRBV27 to TRBJ1-2; D ambiguous. This CDR3 is 8 amino acids long. The germline V gene encodes CDR1 MNHEY and CDR2 SMNVEV (reference sequence).